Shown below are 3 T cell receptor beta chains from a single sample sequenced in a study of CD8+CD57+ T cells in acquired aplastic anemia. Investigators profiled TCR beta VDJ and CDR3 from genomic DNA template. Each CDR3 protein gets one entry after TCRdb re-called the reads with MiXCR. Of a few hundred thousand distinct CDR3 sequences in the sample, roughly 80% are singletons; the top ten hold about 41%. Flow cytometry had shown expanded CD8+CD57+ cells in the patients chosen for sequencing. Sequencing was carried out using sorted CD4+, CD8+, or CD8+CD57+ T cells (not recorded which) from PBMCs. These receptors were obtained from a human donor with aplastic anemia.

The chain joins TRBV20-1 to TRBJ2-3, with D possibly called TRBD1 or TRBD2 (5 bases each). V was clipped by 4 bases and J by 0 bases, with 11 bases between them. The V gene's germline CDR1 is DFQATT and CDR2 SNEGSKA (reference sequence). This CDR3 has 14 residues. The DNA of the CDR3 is TGCAGTGCTAAGCCGGGACCTAGCACAGATACGCAGTATTTT. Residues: CSAKPGPSTDTQYF.

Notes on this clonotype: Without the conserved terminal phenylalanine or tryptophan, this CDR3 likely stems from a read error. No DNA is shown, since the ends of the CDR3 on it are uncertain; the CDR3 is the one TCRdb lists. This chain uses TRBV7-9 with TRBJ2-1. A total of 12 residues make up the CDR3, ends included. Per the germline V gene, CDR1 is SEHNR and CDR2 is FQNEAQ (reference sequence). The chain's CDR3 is CASSCQRSEECV.

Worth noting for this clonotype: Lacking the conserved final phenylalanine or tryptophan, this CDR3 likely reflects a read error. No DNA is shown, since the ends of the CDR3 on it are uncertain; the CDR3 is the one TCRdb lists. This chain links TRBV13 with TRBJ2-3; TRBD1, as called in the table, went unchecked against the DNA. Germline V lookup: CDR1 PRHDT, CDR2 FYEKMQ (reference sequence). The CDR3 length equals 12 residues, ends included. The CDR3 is CASSVRSGTLDY.